The source of this T cell receptor beta chain is a study of T cells after yellow fever vaccination. Study at large: It was SMART-Seq v4 Ultra Low Input that prepared the fractions with low cell numbers.

In making TCR cDNA, 5'RACE template switching added a universal primer site and UMIs to it. Via MiXCR, TCRdb re-called the 5' RACE reads, giving one row per CDR3 protein. The sample records around 330,000 distinct CDR3 sequences, around 3.6% being singletons. CDR3 size: 15 residues. Per germline, CDR1 SGHTA and CDR2 FQGNSA. Deletions cut 3 bases from V and 5 bases from J, with 16 bases between. This clonotype was seen repeatedly, ten times or more. Its antigen is currently unknown. Study-wide points: The secondary response was weaker but peaked faster, day 5 versus 15.

The source was PBMCs, collected on the day of the yellow fever booster vaccination. This chain connects TRBV7-2 to TRBJ2-5; maybe TRBD2 (6 bases). This receptor was taken from a man aged 18-30 years who received the YFV17D yellow fever vaccine. DNA for the CDR3: TGTGCCAGCAGCTTGATGGGCGGGGAGAGGGAGACCCAGTACTTC. Translation gives CASSLMGGERETQYF.